The 2 T cell receptor beta chains in this list originate from one sample, sequenced in a study of blood T cell repertoires in COVID-19. The method was immunoSEQ multiplex PCR; TCRdb's version includes in-frame clones alone and lacks a portion of them. The sample has some 120,000 clones; 85% are singletons. Input material: peripheral blood. These receptors came from a middle-aged man with acute or convalescent COVID-19.

The chain recombines TRBV6-5 with TRBJ1-2, with a weak D call TRBD1 (6 bases). Deletions cut 5 bases from V and 4 bases from J, with 14 bases between. CDR3 size: 14 residues. Germline CDR1 MNHEY, CDR2 SVGAGI. The CDR3: CASSPYRELYGYTF. The DNA of the CDR3 is TGTGCCAGCAGTCCGTACAGGGAACTCTATGGCTACACCTTC.

The rearrangement uses TRBV19 and TRBJ2-7, with 8 bases lining up with TRBD1. Germline lookup yields CDR1 LNHDA and CDR2 SQIVND (reference sequence). The CDR3 is made up of 12 amino acids. J lost 7 bases, V lost 4 bases, and 3 bases had no gene match. CDR3 coding DNA: TGTGCCAGTAGTAGGGACAGGCGAGAGCAGTACTTC. Protein: CASSRDRREQYF. The whole variable domain, filled in from reference TRBV19 and TRBJ2-7, reads DGGITQSPKYLFRKEGQNVTLSCEQNLNHDAMYWYRQDPGQGLRLIYYSQIVNDFQKGDIAEGYSVSREKKESFPLTVTSAQKNPTAFYLCASSRDRREQYFGPGTRLTVT.